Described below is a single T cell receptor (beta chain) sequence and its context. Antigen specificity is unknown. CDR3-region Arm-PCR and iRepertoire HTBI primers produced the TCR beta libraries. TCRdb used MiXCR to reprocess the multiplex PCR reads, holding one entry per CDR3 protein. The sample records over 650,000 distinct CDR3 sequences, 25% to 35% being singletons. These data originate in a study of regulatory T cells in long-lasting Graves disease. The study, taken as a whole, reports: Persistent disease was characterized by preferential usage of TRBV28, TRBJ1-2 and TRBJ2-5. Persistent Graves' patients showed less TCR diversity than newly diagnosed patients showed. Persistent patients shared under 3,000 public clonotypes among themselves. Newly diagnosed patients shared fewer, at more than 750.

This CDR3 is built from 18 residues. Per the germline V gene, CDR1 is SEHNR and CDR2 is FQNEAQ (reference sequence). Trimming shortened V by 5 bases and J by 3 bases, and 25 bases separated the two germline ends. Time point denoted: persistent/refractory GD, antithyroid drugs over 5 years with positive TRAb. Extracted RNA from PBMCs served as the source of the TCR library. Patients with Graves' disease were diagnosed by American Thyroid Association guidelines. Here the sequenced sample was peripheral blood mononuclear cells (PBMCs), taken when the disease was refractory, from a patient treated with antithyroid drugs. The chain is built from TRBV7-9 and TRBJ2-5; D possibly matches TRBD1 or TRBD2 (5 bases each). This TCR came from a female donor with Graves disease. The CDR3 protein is CASSLGRLRGADKETQYF. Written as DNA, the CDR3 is TGTGCCAGCAGCCTGGGTCGATTACGGGGCGCGGATAAAGAGACCCAGTACTTC.